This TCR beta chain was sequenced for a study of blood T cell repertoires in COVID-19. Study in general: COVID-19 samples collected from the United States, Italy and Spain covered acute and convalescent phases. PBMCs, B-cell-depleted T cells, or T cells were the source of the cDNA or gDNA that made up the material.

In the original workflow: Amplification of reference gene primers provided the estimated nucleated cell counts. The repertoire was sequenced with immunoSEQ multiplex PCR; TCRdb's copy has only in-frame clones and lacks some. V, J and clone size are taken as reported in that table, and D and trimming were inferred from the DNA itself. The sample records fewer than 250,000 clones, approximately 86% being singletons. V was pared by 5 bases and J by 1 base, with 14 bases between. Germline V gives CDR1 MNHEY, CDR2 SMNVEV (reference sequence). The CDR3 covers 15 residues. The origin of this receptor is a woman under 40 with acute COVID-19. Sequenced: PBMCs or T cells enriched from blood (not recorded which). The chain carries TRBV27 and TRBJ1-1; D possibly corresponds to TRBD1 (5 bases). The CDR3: CASSHRTLKNTEAFF. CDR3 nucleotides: TGTGCCAGCAGTCACCGGACACTCAAGAACACTGAAGCTTTCTTT.